This T cell receptor beta chain was identified in a study of blood T cell repertoires in COVID-19. Overall study: The origin of the acute and convalescent COVID-19 samples was the United States, Italy and Spain. PBMCs, B-cell-depleted T cells, or T cells provided the cDNA or gDNA that made up the material.

Assay: immunoSEQ multiplex PCR; the TCRdb copy retains only in-frame clones and omits some. The data show almost 400,000 clones, roughly 91% seen once. Enrollees, roughly 18 to 89 years old, lived in approximately 24 US areas. For recovered donors of Cohort 3, there were two negative PCRs, clearance, or symptom resolution. This clone was counted once. Germline CDR1 and CDR2: SEHNR and FQNEAQ (reference sequence). V was clipped by 7 bases and J by 1 base, with 10 bases between them. The length of the CDR3 is 13 residues. The sequenced sample consisted of PBMCs or T cells enriched from blood (not recorded which). This TCR was recovered from a woman in her 30s who had recovered from COVID-19. The V call is TRBV7-9, the J call TRBJ1-1; no firm D call. CDR3 DNA sequence: TGTGCCAGCACTTGGGCCGGGAACACTGAAGCTTTCTTT. Amino acid sequence: CASTWAGNTEAFF. The whole variable domain, remainder taken from reference TRBV7-9 and TRBJ1-1, is DTGVSQNPRHKITKRGQNVTFRCDPISEHNRLYWYRQTLGQGPEFLTYFQNEAQLEKSRLLSDRFSAERPKGSFSTLEIQRTEQGDSAMYLCASTWAGNTEAFFGQGTRLTVV.